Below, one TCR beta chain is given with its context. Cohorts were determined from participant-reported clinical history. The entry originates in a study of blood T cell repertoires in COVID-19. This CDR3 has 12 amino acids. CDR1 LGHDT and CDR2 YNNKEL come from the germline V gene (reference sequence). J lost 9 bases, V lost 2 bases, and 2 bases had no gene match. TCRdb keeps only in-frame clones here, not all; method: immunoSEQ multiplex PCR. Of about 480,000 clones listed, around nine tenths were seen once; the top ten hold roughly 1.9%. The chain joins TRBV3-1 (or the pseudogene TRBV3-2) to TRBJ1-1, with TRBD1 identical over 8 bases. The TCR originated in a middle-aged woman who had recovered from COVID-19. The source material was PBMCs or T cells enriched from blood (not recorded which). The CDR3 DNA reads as TGTGCCAGCAGCCAACCCAGGGGGCAAGCTTTCTTT. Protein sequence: CASSQPRGQAFF.